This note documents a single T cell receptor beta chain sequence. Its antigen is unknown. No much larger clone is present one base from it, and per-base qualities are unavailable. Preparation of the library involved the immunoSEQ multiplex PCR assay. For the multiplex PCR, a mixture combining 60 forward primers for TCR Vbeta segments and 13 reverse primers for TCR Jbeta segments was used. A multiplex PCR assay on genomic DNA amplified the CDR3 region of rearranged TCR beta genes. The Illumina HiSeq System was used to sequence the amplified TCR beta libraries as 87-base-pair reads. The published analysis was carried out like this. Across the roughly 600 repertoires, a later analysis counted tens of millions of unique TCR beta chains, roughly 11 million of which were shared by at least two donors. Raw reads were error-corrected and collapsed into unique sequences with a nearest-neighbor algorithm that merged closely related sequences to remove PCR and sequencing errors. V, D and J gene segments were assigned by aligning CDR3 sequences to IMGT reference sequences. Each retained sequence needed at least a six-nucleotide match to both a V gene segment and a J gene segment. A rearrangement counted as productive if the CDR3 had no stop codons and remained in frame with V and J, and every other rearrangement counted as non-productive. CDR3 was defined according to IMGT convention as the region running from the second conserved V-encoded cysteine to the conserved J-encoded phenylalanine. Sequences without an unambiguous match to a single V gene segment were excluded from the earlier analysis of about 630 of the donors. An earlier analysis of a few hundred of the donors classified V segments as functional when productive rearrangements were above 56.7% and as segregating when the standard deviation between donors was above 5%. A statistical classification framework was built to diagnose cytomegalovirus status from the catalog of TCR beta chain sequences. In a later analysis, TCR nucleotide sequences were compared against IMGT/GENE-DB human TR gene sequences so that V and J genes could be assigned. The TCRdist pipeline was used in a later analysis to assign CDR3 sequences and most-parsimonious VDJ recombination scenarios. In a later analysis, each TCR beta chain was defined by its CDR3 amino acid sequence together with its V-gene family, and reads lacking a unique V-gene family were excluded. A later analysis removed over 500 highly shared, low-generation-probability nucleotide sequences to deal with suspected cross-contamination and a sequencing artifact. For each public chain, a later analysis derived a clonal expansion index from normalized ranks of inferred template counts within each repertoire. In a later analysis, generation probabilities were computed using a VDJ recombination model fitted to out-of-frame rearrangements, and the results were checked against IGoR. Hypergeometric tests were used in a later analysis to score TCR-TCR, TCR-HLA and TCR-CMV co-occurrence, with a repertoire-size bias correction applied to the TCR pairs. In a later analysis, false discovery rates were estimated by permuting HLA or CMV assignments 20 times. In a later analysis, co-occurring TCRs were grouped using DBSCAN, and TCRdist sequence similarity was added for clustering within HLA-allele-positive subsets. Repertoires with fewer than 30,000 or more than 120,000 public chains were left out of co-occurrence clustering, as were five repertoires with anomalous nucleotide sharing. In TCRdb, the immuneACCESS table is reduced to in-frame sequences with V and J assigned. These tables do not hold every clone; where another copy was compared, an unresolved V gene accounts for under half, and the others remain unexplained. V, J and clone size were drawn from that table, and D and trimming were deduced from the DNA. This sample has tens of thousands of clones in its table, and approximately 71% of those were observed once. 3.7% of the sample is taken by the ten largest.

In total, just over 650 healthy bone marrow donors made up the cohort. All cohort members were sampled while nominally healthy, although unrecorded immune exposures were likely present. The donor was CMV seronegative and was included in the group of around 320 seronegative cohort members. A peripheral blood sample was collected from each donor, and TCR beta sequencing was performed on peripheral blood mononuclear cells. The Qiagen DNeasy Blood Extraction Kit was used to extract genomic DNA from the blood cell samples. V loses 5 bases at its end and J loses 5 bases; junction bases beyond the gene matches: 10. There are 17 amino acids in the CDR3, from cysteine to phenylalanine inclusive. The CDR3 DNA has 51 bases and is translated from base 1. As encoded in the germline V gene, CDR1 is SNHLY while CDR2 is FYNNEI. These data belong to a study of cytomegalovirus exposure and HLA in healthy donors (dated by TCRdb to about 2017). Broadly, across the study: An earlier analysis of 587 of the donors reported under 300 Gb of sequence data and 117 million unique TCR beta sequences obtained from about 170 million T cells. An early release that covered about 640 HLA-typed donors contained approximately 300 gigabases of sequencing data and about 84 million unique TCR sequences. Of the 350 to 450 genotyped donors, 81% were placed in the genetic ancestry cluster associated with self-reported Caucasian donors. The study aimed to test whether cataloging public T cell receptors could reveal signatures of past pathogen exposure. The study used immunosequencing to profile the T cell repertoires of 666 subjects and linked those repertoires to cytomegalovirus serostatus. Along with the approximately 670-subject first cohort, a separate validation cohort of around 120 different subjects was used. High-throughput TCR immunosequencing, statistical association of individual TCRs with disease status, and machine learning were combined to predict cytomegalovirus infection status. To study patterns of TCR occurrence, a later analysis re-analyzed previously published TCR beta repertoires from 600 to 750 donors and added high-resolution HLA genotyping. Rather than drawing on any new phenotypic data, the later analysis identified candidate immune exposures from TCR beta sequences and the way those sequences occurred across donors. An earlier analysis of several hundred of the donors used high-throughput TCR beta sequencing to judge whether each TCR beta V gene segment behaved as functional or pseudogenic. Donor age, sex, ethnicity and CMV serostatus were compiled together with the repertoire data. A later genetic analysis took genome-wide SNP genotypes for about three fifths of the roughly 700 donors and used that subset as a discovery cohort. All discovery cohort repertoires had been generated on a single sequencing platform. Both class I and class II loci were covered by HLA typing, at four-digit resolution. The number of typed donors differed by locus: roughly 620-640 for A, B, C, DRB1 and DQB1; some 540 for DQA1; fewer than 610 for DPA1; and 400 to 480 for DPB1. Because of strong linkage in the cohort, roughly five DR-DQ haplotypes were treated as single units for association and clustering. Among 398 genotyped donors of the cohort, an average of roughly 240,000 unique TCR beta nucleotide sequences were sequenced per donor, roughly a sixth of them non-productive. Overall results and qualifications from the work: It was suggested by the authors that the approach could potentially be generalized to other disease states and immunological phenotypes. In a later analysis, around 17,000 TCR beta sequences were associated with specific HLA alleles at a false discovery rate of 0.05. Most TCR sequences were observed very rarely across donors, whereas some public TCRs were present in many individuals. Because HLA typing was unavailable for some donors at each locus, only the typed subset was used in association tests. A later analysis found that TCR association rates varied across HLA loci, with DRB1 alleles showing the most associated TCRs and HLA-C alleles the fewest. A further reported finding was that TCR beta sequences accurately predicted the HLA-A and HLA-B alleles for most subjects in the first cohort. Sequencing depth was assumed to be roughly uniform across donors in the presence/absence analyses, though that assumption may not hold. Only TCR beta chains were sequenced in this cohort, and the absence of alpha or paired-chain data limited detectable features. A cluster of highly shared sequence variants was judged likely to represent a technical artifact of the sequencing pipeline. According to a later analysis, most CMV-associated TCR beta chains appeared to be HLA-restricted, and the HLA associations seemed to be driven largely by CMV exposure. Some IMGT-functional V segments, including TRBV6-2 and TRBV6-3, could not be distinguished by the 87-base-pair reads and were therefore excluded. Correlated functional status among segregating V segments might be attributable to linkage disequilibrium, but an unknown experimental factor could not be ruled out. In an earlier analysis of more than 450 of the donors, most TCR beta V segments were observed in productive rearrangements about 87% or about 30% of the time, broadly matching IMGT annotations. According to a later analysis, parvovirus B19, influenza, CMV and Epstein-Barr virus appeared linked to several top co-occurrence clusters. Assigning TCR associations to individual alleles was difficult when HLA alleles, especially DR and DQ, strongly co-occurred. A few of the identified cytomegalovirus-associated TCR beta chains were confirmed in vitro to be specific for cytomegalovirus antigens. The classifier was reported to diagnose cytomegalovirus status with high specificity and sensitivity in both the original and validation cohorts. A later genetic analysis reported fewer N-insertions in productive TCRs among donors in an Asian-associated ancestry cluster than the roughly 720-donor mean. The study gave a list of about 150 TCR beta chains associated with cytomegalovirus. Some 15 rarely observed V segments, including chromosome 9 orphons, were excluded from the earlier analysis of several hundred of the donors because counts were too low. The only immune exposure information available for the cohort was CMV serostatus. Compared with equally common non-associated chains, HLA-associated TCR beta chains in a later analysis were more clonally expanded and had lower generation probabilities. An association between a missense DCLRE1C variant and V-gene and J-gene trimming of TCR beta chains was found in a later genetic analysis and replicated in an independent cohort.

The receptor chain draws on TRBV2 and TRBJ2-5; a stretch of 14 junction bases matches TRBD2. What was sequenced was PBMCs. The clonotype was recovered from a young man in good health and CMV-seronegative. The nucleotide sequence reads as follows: TGTGCCAGCAGTATAACTCCGGGACTAGCGGGAGCGGAGACCCAGTACTTC. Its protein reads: CASSITPGLAGAETQYF.